The 13 T cell receptor beta chains below were found in one sample sequenced in a study of neurological immune-mediated disorders. TCRdb re-derived calls from the 5' RACE reads in MiXCR, one entry per CDR3 protein. This table holds 39,000 or so distinct CDR3 sequences, 2% to 3% found once. Source material: PBMCs. The receptors originated from a young man with multiple sclerosis.

This clonotype was counted at least ten times. This chain joins TRBV5-1 and TRBJ2-7; the D gene is possibly TRBD1 (6 bases). Trimming took 5 bases from V and 2 from J, leaving 8 bases between them. Per the germline V gene, CDR1 is SGHRS and CDR2 is YFSETQ. There are 12 residues in the CDR3. This CDR3 is CASSSGAYEQYF. CDR3 DNA sequence: TGCGCCAGCAGTTCAGGGGCCTACGAGCAGTACTTC.

This clonotype has at least ten counts. The chain is built from TRBV6-1 and TRBJ2-2, with 10 bases that match TRBD2. V trimming: 2 bases; J trimming: 2 bases; junction bases outside the gene matches: 5. The CDR3 contains 17 residues. The germline CDR1 and CDR2 sequences are MNHNS and SASEGT. CDR3 residues: CASSEFQREGNTGELFF. The CDR3 region has the DNA TGTGCCAGCAGTGAATTCCAGCGGGAGGGCAACACCGGGGAGCTGTTTTTT.

This clonotype has ten or more counts. V is TRBV6-6 and J is TRBJ2-5, with D perhaps TRBD1 (5 bases). V was cut by 2 bases and J by 4 bases, with 14 bases left in between. The CDR3 is 15 residues long. Per germline, CDR1 MNHNY and CDR2 SVGAGI (reference sequence). CDR3 nucleotides: TGTGCCAGCAGTTACGAGGCAGGGATCCGAGAGACCCAGTACTTC. The encoded protein is CASSYEAGIRETQYF.

Many counts were recorded for this clonotype. This chain uses TRBV9 with TRBJ2-5; a possible D gene is TRBD1 (6 bases). V lost 2 bases, J lost 4 bases, and 9 bases lay in between. The V gene's germline CDR1 is SGDLS and CDR2 YYNGEE. The CDR3 runs to 13 residues. CDR3 nucleotides: TGTGCCAGCAGCGTGACAGGCCGAGAGACCCAGTACTTC. It translates to CASSVTGRETQYF.

In this sample, this clonotype turned up many times. The rearrangement uses TRBV20-1 and TRBJ2-2, with D perhaps TRBD1 (5 bases). Germline V CDR1 and CDR2: DFQATT, SNEGSKA (reference sequence). V was trimmed by 0 bases and J by 2 bases, leaving 16 bases between them. This CDR3 is 17 amino acids long. The chain's CDR3 is CSARDPDKGLNTGELFF. The CDR3 DNA follows: TGCAGTGCTAGAGATCCTGATAAGGGGCTAAACACCGGGGAGCTGTTTTTT.

The chain's CDR3 is CASSQGVLGTWDIQYF. For the CDR3, the DNA is TGTGCCAGCAGCCAAGGAGTCCTAGGTACGTGGGACATTCAGTACTTC. The chain uses TRBV3-1 and TRBJ2-4; unclear D gene. The CDR3 consists of 16 residues. Trimming cost V 1 base and J 8 bases, with 18 bases left between them. CDR1 LGHDT and CDR2 YNNKEL come from the germline V gene (reference sequence).

At least ten counts were recorded for this clonotype. The chain employs TRBV5-1 and TRBJ2-7; 9 bases match TRBD1. Per the germline V gene, CDR1 is SGHRS and CDR2 is YFSETQ. The CDR3 has 15 amino acids. V was clipped by 5 bases and J by 0 bases; unmatched bases: 6. The CDR3 here is CASRGDRASSYEQYF. The CDR3 nucleotides are TGCGCCAGCAGAGGGGACAGGGCGAGCTCCTACGAGCAGTACTTC. Together with reference TRBV5-1 and TRBJ2-7, the CDR3 gives the full variable domain: KAGVTQTPRYLIKTRGQQVTLSCSPISGHRSVSWYQQTPGQGLQFLFEYFSETQRNKGNFPGRFSGRQFSNSRSEMNVSTLELGDSALYLCASRGDRASSYEQYFGPGTRLTVT.

Ten or more counts support this clonotype. V gene TRBV15 combines with J gene TRBJ1-1; D perhaps matches TRBD1 (6 bases). V shed 5 bases and J shed 4 bases, with 17 bases lying between them. This CDR3 comprises 15 residues. Germline-derived CDR1 and CDR2 are LNHNV and YYDKDF (reference sequence). The CDR3 DNA reads as TGTGCCACCAGCCGGAGGGGGGGGAGGCCCACTGAAGCTTTCTTT. As protein: CATSRRGGRPTEAFF. Using reference TRBV15 and TRBJ1-1 for the parts outside the CDR3, the full variable domain is DAMVIQNPRYQVTQFGKPVTLSCSQTLNHNVMYWYQQKSSQAPKLLFHYYDKDFNNEADTPDNFQSRRPNTSFCFLDIRSPGLGDTAMYLCATSRRGGRPTEAFFGQGTRLTVV.

The CDR3 loop reads CASRLEMLRAGGSRSEQYF. The DNA of the CDR3 is TGTGCAAGTCGCTTAGAAATGTTGCGAGCGGGAGGTAGTAGGTCCGAGCAGTACTTC. J is TRBJ2-7 and V is TRBV12-2; the D call in the table, TRBD2, was not verified against the DNA. TRBV12-2 is annotated as a pseudogene. CDR3 length: 19 residues.

This clonotype was seen at least ten times. The genes are TRBV6-5 and TRBJ2-1; possible D gene TRBD2, 5 bases. Trimming stripped 8 bases from V and 3 bases from J, with 11 bases between. CDR1 is MNHEY, CDR2 SVGAGI, per germline. The CDR3 loop spans 13 amino acids. The CDR3, as DNA: TGTGCCAGCGTAGGTGGGAGCTACAATGAGCAGTTCTTC. It translates to CASVGGSYNEQFF.

This clonotype was picked up many times. J is TRBJ2-5 and V is TRBV20-1; tentative D call: TRBD2 (6 bases). The germline V gene encodes CDR1 DFQATT and CDR2 SNEGSKA (reference sequence). The V end was cut by 6 bases, the J end by 5 bases, with 28 bases between. The CDR3 has 17 amino acids. CDR3 amino acids: CSAEERGSEGPLETQYF. For the CDR3, the DNA is TGCAGTGCCGAGGAAAGAGGTTCGGAGGGACCTTTGGAGACCCAGTACTTC.

This clonotype was seen many times. V usage is TRBV27 and J usage is TRBJ2-1; D may be TRBD1 (5 bases). The germline V and J ends were trimmed by 5 bases and 9 bases, with 17 bases remaining between them. In germline, CDR1 is MNHEY, CDR2 SMNVEV (reference sequence). The CDR3 runs 14 residues. CDR3 bases: TGTGCCAGCAGTCTTAGGGGATTAATGGGTGAGCAGTTCTTC. Its translation: CASSLRGLMGEQFF.

This clonotype was counted at least ten times. The J gene is TRBJ2-2, the V gene TRBV5-1; TRBD2 might be the D (5 bases). The germline V gene has CDR1 SGHRS and CDR2 YFSETQ. The CDR3 length is 15 residues. V shed 0 bases and J shed 7 bases, with 13 bases lying between them. The CDR3 DNA is TGCGCCAGCAGCTTGGACCCGGGGTCGGGCGGGGAGCTGTTTTTT. Encoded protein: CASSLDPGSGGELFF.